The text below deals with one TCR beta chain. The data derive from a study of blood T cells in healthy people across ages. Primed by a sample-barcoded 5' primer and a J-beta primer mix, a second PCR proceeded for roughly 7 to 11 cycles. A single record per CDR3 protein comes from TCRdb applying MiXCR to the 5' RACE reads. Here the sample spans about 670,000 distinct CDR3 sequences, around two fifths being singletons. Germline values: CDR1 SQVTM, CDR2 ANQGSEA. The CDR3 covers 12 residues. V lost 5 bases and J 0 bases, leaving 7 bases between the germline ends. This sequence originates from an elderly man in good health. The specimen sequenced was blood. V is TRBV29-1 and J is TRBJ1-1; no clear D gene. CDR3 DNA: TGCAGCGTTCTCAGGATGAACACTGAAGCTTTCTTT. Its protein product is CSVLRMNTEAFF.